This TCR beta chain was sequenced for a study of radiation and T cells in renal cell carcinoma. The table came from immunoSEQ multiplex PCR; TCRdb's copy has only in-frame clones and leaves some out. The sample lists roughly 130,000 clones, approximately 91% occurring once. Germline CDR1 SGHVS, CDR2 FNYEAQ. V was cut by 1 base and J by 0 bases, with 10 bases left in between. This CDR3 is 16 amino acids long. Indicated time point: baseline pretreatment blood. Treatment defined: 15 Gy SBRT to primary tumor, nephrectomy 4 weeks later. The TCR originated in a woman aged 45-59 years with renal cell carcinoma. The sequenced sample was blood, obtained from a patient whose treatment included radiotherapy and nephrectomy. The chain links TRBV7-6 to TRBJ1-3, with unresolved D. CDR3: CASSLGAIHSGNTIYF. The DNA for the CDR3 is TGTGCCAGCAGCTTAGGGGCAATTCACTCTGGAAACACCATATATTTT.